This T cell receptor (beta chain) was profiled in a study of T cells after yellow fever vaccination. Whole-study context: Preparation used SMART-Seq v4 Ultra Low Input for the low-cell-number fractions. Study-wide points: Overlap between CD4 and CD8 compartments was detected for a small share of clonotypes. Most primary-vaccination clones reappeared after the booster (approximately 95% CD4, 88% CD8). Peaking on day 5 versus 15, the secondary response was faster but weaker.

TCRdb itself ran the 5' RACE reads through MiXCR, one entry per CDR3 protein. The table includes about 160,000 distinct CDR3 sequences, about a tenth detected once. Germline CDR1 is MNHEY and CDR2 is SMNVEV (reference sequence). The length of the CDR3 is 14 residues. This clonotype came up a few times. Its antigen is as yet unknown. At one of its ends the junction is not consistent with the germline gene, which may arise from a read error. Here the sequenced sample was CD8+ T cells sorted from PBMCs, taken 45 days after the yellow fever booster vaccination. The chain is built from TRBV27 and TRBJ1-1, with D tentatively TRBD1 (5 bases). This TCR was sampled from a man aged 18 to 30 who received the YFV17D yellow fever vaccine. The CDR3 region has the DNA TGTGCCAGCCGACCGGGGGTGGGGAACACTGAAGCTGTCTTT. Encoded protein: CASRPGVGNTEAVF.